This T cell receptor beta chain was recorded in a study of blood T cell repertoires in COVID-19. There are 15 residues in the CDR3. Deletions cut 3 bases from V and 2 bases from J, with 14 bases between. Germline V gene data show CDR1 as GTSNPN and CDR2 as SVGIG (reference sequence). As processed by the authors: Nucleated cell counts were estimated from reference gene primer amplification. Some clones are missing from TCRdb's copy, which holds only in-frame ones; the method was immunoSEQ multiplex PCR. V and J calls and clone size are copied from that table; D and trimming were computed from the DNA. The sample has about 140,000 clones, 80% seen once; the top ten hold 3.5% to 4%. This clone was counted a few times. The sample carries other DNA sequences with the same CDR3.

The rearrangement joins TRBV30 to TRBJ1-5; D is ambiguous. The clonotype comes from a man in his 70s who had recovered from COVID-19. The sample consisted of peripheral blood. CDR3 nucleotides: TGTGCCTGGAGCCATCGGGAAGGAGGCAATCAGCCCCAGCATTTT. This encodes CAWSHREGGNQPQHF.